The 26 T cell receptor beta chains presented below share a single source sample, sequenced in a study of PD-1 blockade in classical Hodgkin lymphoma. Every patient had relapsed following autologous stem cell transplantation, and cohorts differed in brentuximab vedotin exposure. Profiling relied on immunoSEQ multiplex PCR, and the TCRdb table lists in-frame clones only, not all of them. The table lists 80,000 to 100,000 clones, 80% to 90% of them singletons. Here the sequenced sample was peripheral blood mononuclear cells (PBMCs), taken before the second cycle of nivolumab. The receptor source for this set is a human donor with classical Hodgkin lymphoma.

The CDR3: CASSPGDGRGYNEQFF. DNA of the CDR3: TGTGCCAGCTCACCGGGGGACGGGAGGGGCTACAATGAGCAGTTCTTC. The chain uses TRBV18 and TRBJ2-1; 8 bases line up with TRBD2. The germline V gene has CDR1 KGHSH and CDR2 LQKENI. The trim removed 3 bases at V and 3 bases at J, leaving 7 bases unmatched. CDR3 length: 16 amino acids.

This chain joins TRBV9 and TRBJ1-2, with a weak D call TRBD1 (5 bases). The V end was cut by 3 bases, the J end by 3 bases, with 9 bases between. Germline CDR1 and CDR2: SGDLS and YYNGEE. The CDR3 has 13 amino acids. Here the CDR3 DNA reads TGTGCCAGCAGCGAAGGGGCTGACTATGGCTACACCTTC. Protein product: CASSEGADYGYTF. Together with reference TRBV9 and TRBJ1-2, the CDR3 gives the full variable domain: DSGVTQTPKHLITATGQRVTLRCSPRSGDLSVYWYQQSLDQGLQFLIQYYNGEERAKGNILERFSAQQFPDLHSELNLSSLELGDSALYFCASSEGADYGYTFGSGTRLTVV.

The chain combines TRBV6-5 with TRBJ1-2; D remains unclear. CDR1 is MNHEY and CDR2 is SVGAGI in the germline V gene. This CDR3 spans 15 amino acids. Trimming stripped 2 bases from V and 8 bases from J, with 18 bases between. The CDR3: CASSYPGNERHGYTF. CDR3 bases: TGTGCCAGCAGTTACCCGGGGAACGAACGACACGGCTACACCTTC.

As for this clone: At one end, the junction sequence differs from germline, possibly due to a read error. The chain has TRBV28 and TRBJ2-7; TRBD1 matches at 10 bases. Germline values: CDR1 MDHEN, CDR2 SYDVKM. CDR3 size: 15 residues. CDR3 amino acids: CASSPRDRGLRFVRF. The CDR3 DNA reads as TGTGCCAGCAGTCCACGGGACAGGGGTCTACGATTTGTTCGGTTC.

V gene TRBV28 combines with J gene TRBJ2-5; 7 bases align to TRBD1. This CDR3 has 15 amino acids. V lost 8 bases, J lost 3 bases, and 12 bases stayed unmatched. Germline CDR1 reads MDHEN; CDR2 reads SYDVKM. In DNA, the CDR3 is TGTGCCAGCTACCCCTCCGGCACAGGGGAAGAGACCCAGTACTTC. Translation gives CASYPSGTGEETQYF.

The rearrangement uses TRBV6-5 and TRBJ2-7; D may be TRBD2 (5 bases). This CDR3 has 13 amino acids. With 6 bases removed from V and 2 bases from J, the gap between germline ends came to 11 bases. CDR1 is MNHEY, CDR2 SVGAGI, per germline. CDR3 bases: TGTGCCAGCAGCCCACGGGAAGCCTACGAGCAGTACTTC. Protein sequence: CASSPREAYEQYF.

This clone appeared many times. This chain links TRBV4-3 with TRBJ1-2, with unresolved D. The CDR3 covers 14 residues. V was pared by 1 base and J by 4 bases, with 10 bases between. Per germline, CDR1 LGHNA and CDR2 YSLEER. In DNA, the CDR3 is TGCGCCAGCAGCCAAGTGTTGCACCGCTATGGCTACACCTTC. Its translation: CASSQVLHRYGYTF.

This clone was recorded once. This chain uses TRBV6-5 with TRBJ2-2; possible D gene TRBD2, 6 bases. CDR1 MNHEY and CDR2 SVGAGI come from the germline V gene. The CDR3 runs 16 residues. V lost 4 bases, J lost 0 bases, and 12 bases lay in between. The CDR3 here is CASSSLGGTNTGELFF. The DNA for the CDR3 is TGTGCCAGCAGTTCTCTCGGCGGGACGAACACCGGGGAGCTGTTTTTT.

This clone was seen a single time. The J gene is TRBJ2-2, the V gene TRBV2, with D tentatively TRBD1 (7 bases). The CDR3 length is 15 residues. V lost 7 bases and J lost 5, with 17 bases in between. CDR1 and CDR2 from the germline V gene are SNHLY and FYNNEI. DNA of the CDR3: TGTGCCAGCATCCTCTATCAGGGGGGAACCGGGGAGCTGTTTTTT. Translated: CASILYQGGTGELFF. Combining the CDR3 with reference TRBV2 and TRBJ2-2 gives the whole variable domain EPEVTQTPSHQVTQMGQEVILRCVPISNHLYFYWYRQILGQKVEFLVSFYNNEISEKSEIFDDQFSVERPDGSNFTLKIRSTKLEDSAMYFCASILYQGGTGELFFGEGSRLTVL.

The chain recombines TRBV11-2 with TRBJ2-1, with TRBD1 as a possible D gene (7 bases). Trimming took 5 bases from V and 10 from J, leaving 24 bases between them. Germline V gene lookup returns CDR1 SGHAT and CDR2 FQNNGV. CDR3 length equals 16 residues. CDR3 sequence (DNA): TGTGCCAGCAGCCCCGATCTGCTAGCCTCAGGGGGGGAGCAGTTCTTC. Amino acid sequence: CASSPDLLASGGEQFF.

The chain links TRBV7-2 to TRBJ2-7, with 10 bases fitting TRBD2. Germline lookup yields CDR1 SGHTA and CDR2 FQGNSA. The CDR3 has 15 residues. J lost 0 bases, V lost 1 base, and 0 bases had no gene match. CDR3 loop: CASSLVAGGSYEQYF. CDR3 nucleotides: TGTGCCAGCAGCTTAGTAGCGGGAGGCTCCTACGAGCAGTACTTC. The whole variable domain, filled in from reference TRBV7-2 and TRBJ2-7, reads GAGVSQSPSNKVTEKGKDVELRCDPISGHTALYWYRQSLGQGLEFLIYFQGNSAPDKSGLPSDRFSAERTGGSVSTLTIQRTQQEDSAVYLCASSLVAGGSYEQYFGPGTRLTVT.

The chain couples TRBV5-1 to TRBJ2-3, with D unclear. Germline V gives CDR1 SGHRS, CDR2 YFSETQ. This CDR3 comprises 15 residues. The ends were cut back, 0 bases at V and 4 bases at J, with 12 bases in the middle. CDR3 in amino acids: CASSLANAVADTQYF. The CDR3 bases are TGCGCCAGCAGCTTGGCCAACGCGGTGGCAGATACGCAGTATTTT.

This clone was picked up a small number of times. This chain connects TRBV6-1 to TRBJ2-7; 10 nucleotides agree with TRBD2. The trim removed 3 bases at V and 2 bases at J, leaving 4 bases unmatched. The germline CDR1 and CDR2 sequences are MNHNS and SASEGT. The CDR3 spans 15 residues. The CDR3 reads CASSEGTSAPYEQYF. CDR3 nucleotide sequence: TGTGCCAGCAGTGAGGGGACTAGCGCTCCCTACGAGCAGTACTTC.

The sample holds one count of this clone. The sample has other DNA sequences that encode this CDR3 too. This rearrangement joins TRBV18 to TRBJ1-2; D might be TRBD1 (5 bases). Between the trimmed V and J ends, which lost 4 bases and 1 base, there was a span of 10 bases. CDR1 and CDR2 from the germline V gene are KGHSH and LQKENI. The CDR3 length is 14 residues. CDR3: CASSRDRFNYGYTF. For the CDR3, the DNA is TGTGCCAGCTCACGGGACCGCTTTAACTATGGCTACACCTTC.

The chain carries TRBV5-4 and TRBJ2-2, with D uncertain. Deletions cut 5 bases from V and 10 bases from J, with 18 bases between. Per the germline V gene, CDR1 is SGHNT and CDR2 is YYREEE (reference sequence). CDR3 length: 14 amino acids. The CDR3 spells CASRPFGTRPELFF. CDR3 in DNA: TGTGCCAGCAGACCCTTCGGCACGCGACCGGAGCTGTTTTTT.

This rearrangement joins TRBV21-1 to TRBJ1-4. TRBV21-1 represents a pseudogene. The CDR3 extends over 16 amino acids. CDR3 DNA: TGTGCCAGCAGCAGCCGCCCCAGGAGCGGAGGGGAAAAACTGTTTTTT. It encodes CASSSRPRSGGEKLFF.

The rearrangement uses TRBV5-1 and TRBJ2-2, with D hard to call. This CDR3 is 16 amino acids long. Germline values: CDR1 SGHRS, CDR2 YFSETQ. Trimming took 8 bases from V and 2 from J, leaving 19 bases between them. The DNA for the CDR3 is TGCGCCAGGCTTTATTATGACCCTGAAAACACCGGGGAGCTGTTTTTT. Amino acids: CARLYYDPENTGELFF.

CDR3 in DNA: TGTGCCTGGAGTTTGACTAGGGTCAATGAGCAGTTCTTC. Protein product: CAWSLTRVNEQFF. The chain combines TRBV30 with TRBJ2-1, with a possible D match to TRBD2 (6 bases). The CDR3 totals 13 residues. The germline V and J ends were trimmed by 2 bases and 6 bases, with 11 bases remaining between them. Germline CDR1 and CDR2: GTSNPN and SVGIG (reference sequence).

This clone was detected once. The CDR3 region has the DNA TGTGCCAGCAGCTTGACGAGCGGGGGCCACACTGAAGCTTTCTTT. This encodes CASSLTSGGHTEAFF. The chain recombines TRBV11-1 with TRBJ1-1; D perhaps matches TRBD1 (6 bases). Trimming took 3 bases from V and 3 from J, leaving 14 bases between them. Germline lookup yields CDR1 SGHAT and CDR2 FQDESV (reference sequence). The CDR3 is 15 residues long.

This clone has just a few counts. The chain joins TRBV15 to TRBJ2-7; tentatively, D is TRBD1 (6 bases). There are 15 residues in the CDR3. In germline, CDR1 is LNHNV, CDR2 YYDKDF (reference sequence). V shed 1 base and J shed 1 base, with 11 bases lying between them. CDR3 amino acids: CATSRGTAKSYEQYF. CDR3 coding DNA: TGTGCCACCAGCAGAGGGACAGCCAAATCCTACGAGCAGTACTTC.

Only one count was recorded for this clone. In DNA form, the CDR3 reads TGTGCCAGCAGTGCGCAGGTTAACTATGGCTACACCTTC. Amino acids: CASSAQVNYGYTF. The chain joins TRBV2 to TRBJ1-2; no reliable D call. Trimming removed 4 bases from V and 1 base from J, with 7 bases in between. This CDR3 spans 13 amino acids. The germline V gene has CDR1 SNHLY and CDR2 FYNNEI.

The V call is TRBV10-3, the J call TRBJ2-1; TRBD2 matches at 9 bases. The germline CDR1 and CDR2 sequences are ENHRY and SYGVKD. After removal of 3 bases from V and 9 bases from J, the junction contained 9 bases not matched to a gene. CDR3 size: 15 residues. The CDR3 coding sequence is TGTGCCATCAGTGAATTGGCGGGAGGGCCGGGTGAGCAGTTCTTC. Its translation: CAISELAGGPGEQFF.

V is TRBV5-1 and J is TRBJ1-1, with D unresolved. The CDR3 consists of 17 residues. The V end was cut by 1 base, the J end by 0 bases, with 16 bases between. Germline V gene lookup returns CDR1 SGHRS and CDR2 YFSETQ. The CDR3 spells CASSLWGVEGMNTEAFF. DNA of the CDR3: TGCGCCAGCAGCTTGTGGGGTGTCGAGGGAATGAACACTGAAGCTTTCTTT.

The chain links TRBV15 to TRBJ2-5, with 11 positions matching TRBD2. J gave up 4 bases and V 0 bases, and 13 bases lay outside the gene matches. Per the germline V gene, CDR1 is LNHNV and CDR2 is YYDKDF (reference sequence). CDR3 length: 19 residues. CDR3 amino acids: CATSRDRGVLAGVGETQYF. In DNA form, the CDR3 reads TGTGCCACCAGCAGAGATAGGGGGGTACTAGCGGGAGTTGGAGAGACCCAGTACTTC.

There are a few counts of this clone. This chain connects TRBV19 to TRBJ2-2; perhaps D is TRBD1 or TRBD2 (5 bases each). CDR1 is LNHDA, CDR2 SQIVND, per germline (reference sequence). V lost 4 bases to trimming and J lost 5 bases, with 11 bases between them. The length of the CDR3 is 14 residues. The CDR3 DNA is TGTGCCAGTAGTACGAGGGGATCAACCGGGGAGCTGTTTTTT. It yields the protein CASSTRGSTGELFF.

The rearrangement uses TRBV5-1 and TRBJ2-4; perhaps TRBD1 as D (7 bases). The CDR3 runs to 14 residues. V lost 4 bases and J lost 6, with 14 bases in between. Per germline, CDR1 SGHRS and CDR2 YFSETQ. This CDR3 reads CASSGGTVGNIQYF. The CDR3 DNA sequence: TGCGCCAGCAGCGGGGGGACAGTGGGAAACATTCAGTACTTC.